Listed below are T cell receptor beta chains from one sample, sequenced in a study of T cells after yellow fever vaccination. One entry per CDR3 protein, called by TCRdb with MiXCR from the 5' RACE reads. The repertoire consists of some 340,000 distinct CDR3 sequences, with over 4% occurring once and the leading ten covering 20% to 25%. The sequencing used PBMCs, collected 5 days after the yellow fever booster vaccination. Source of these receptors: a man between 18 and 35 years old who received the YFV17D yellow fever vaccine. Each CDR3 is given with its conserved first and last residue. The D gene is left open where the match is weak. Size tells how often a clone was seen (once, few, many) or the class of an expanded clone, and some rows leave it out.

clone_size	v_call	j_call	d_call	cdr3_aa	cdr3_nt
NA	TRBV11-2	TRBJ2-7	TRBD1	CASRRDRVDEQYF	TGTGCCAGCCGCCGGGACAGGGTCGACGAGCAGTACTTC
NA	TRBV27	TRBJ1-2	NA	CASSFRDTSPYTF	TGTGCCAGCAGTTTTAGGGACACATCTCCCTACACCTTC
few	TRBV28	TRBJ2-6	NA	CASSSRQLHSGANVLTF	TGTGCCAGCAGTTCAAGACAGTTACACTCTGGGGCCAACGTCCTGACTTTC
NA	TRBV24-1	TRBJ2-1	NA	CATPRPPRLNNEQFF	TGTGCCACCCCGCGGCCCCCCCGGTTGAACAATGAGCAGTTCTTC
NA	TRBV6-5	TRBJ1-5	NA	CASSRGTNSNQPQHF	TGTGCCAGCAGTCGCGGGACGAATAGCAATCAGCCCCAGCATTTT
few	TRBV4-1	TRBJ1-3	NA	CASSQVPSGNTIYF	TGCGCCAGCAGCCAAGTGCCCTCTGGAAACACCATATATTTT
few	TRBV4-1	TRBJ2-5	NA	CASSQDRQLGTQYF	TGCGCCAGCAGCCAAGATCGCCAACTAGGGACCCAGTACTTC
NA	TRBV28	TRBJ1-2	TRBD1	CASSWTLGQGASGYGYTF	TGTGCCAGCAGTTGGACTCTGGGACAGGGGGCATCGGGCTATGGCTACACCTTC
NA	TRBV5-1	TRBJ1-1	NA	CASSLWGGIVNTEAFF	TGCGCCAGCAGCTTGTGGGGCGGAATAGTGAACACTGAAGCTTTCTTT
few	TRBV7-6	TRBJ1-1	NA	CASSSEGVITEAFF	TGTGCCAGCAGTTCTGAGGGGGTGATCACTGAAGCTTTCTTT
many	TRBV6-2/TRBV6-3	TRBJ2-4	NA	CASSLGLVAKNIQYF	TGTGCCAGCAGTTTGGGTTTAGTGGCCAAAAACATTCAGTACTTC
NA	TRBV18	TRBJ2-2	TRBD1	CASSQPATGITGELFF	TGTGCCAGCTCACAACCGGCGACAGGGATCACCGGGGAGCTGTTTTTT
few	TRBV7-9	TRBJ1-4	TRBD1	CAGQGNEKLFF	TGTGCCGGACAGGGGAATGAAAAACTGTTTTTT
NA	TRBV7-2	TRBJ2-1	NA	CASSLASEYNEQFF	TGTGCCAGCAGCCTAGCCTCAGAGTACAATGAGCAGTTCTTC
few	TRBV14	TRBJ1-1	NA	CASSHVGIPGTEAFF	TGTGCCAGCAGCCACGTCGGCATTCCTGGGACTGAAGCTTTCTTT
NA	TRBV7-9	TRBJ2-5	NA	CASSPSGLGVSETQYF	TGTGCCAGCAGCCCCTCTGGGCTAGGGGTATCGGAGACCCAGTACTTC
few	TRBV7-2	TRBJ1-6	NA	CASSPLLRLRGKDSPLHF	TGTGCCAGCAGCCCATTACTCCGGTTACGGGGTAAGGATTCACCCCTCCACTTT
few	TRBV6-5	TRBJ1-5	NA	CASSYGIGEPQHF	TGTGCCAGCAGCTACGGTATCGGTGAGCCCCAGCATTTT
NA	TRBV4-1	TRBJ1-1	TRBD1	CASSRMGQAPREAFF	TGCGCCAGCAGCCGGATGGGACAGGCACCCCGTGAAGCTTTCTTT
NA	TRBV14	TRBJ1-3	NA	CASSHGGPGNTIYF	TGTGCCAGCAGCCATGGGGGACCTGGAAACACCATATATTTT
NA	TRBV7-8	TRBJ1-6	NA	CASSFRQNNSPLHF	TGTGCCAGCAGCTTTCGACAGAATAATTCACCCCTCCACTTT
few	TRBV6-5	TRBJ1-2	NA	CASSYSIQGNYGYTF	TGTGCCAGCAGTTACTCGATACAGGGAAACTATGGCTACACCTTC
NA	TRBV29-1	TRBJ1-2	NA	CSVEDGAGVYGYTF	TGCAGCGTTGAAGATGGGGCAGGCGTTTATGGCTACACCTTC
few	TRBV7-6	TRBJ2-2	TRBD1	CASSLGQGKITGELFF	TGTGCCAGCAGCCTAGGACAGGGGAAGATCACCGGGGAGCTGTTTTTT
few	TRBV5-6	TRBJ2-3	TRBD2	CASSFRGGLLTDTQYF	TGTGCCAGCAGCTTCCGCGGGGGGCTCCTCACAGATACGCAGTATTTT
NA	TRBV10-1	TRBJ2-3	NA	CAGLRTGADTQYF	TGCGCCGGCCTCCGCACCGGCGCAGATACGCAGTATTTT
many	TRBV11-2	TRBJ2-2	TRBD1	CASSFYRGTGELFF	TGTGCCAGCAGCTTCTACAGGGGCACCGGGGAGCTGTTTTTT
few	TRBV12-3/TRBV12-4	TRBJ1-2	NA	CASTFTAGRRGPYTF	TGTGCCAGCACCTTTACCGCCGGTCGCAGGGGACCGTACACCTTC
few	TRBV11-2	TRBJ2-5	TRBD1	CASSGQGPKETQYF	TGTGCCAGCAGTGGACAGGGCCCAAAAGAGACCCAGTACTTC
few	TRBV5-6	TRBJ2-7	TRBD1	CASSSTGGGTYEQYF	TGTGCCAGCAGCTCGACAGGGGGCGGCACCTACGAGCAGTACTTC
NA	TRBV7-2	TRBJ2-1	NA	CASSPGPLDNEQFF	TGTGCCAGCAGCCCCGGACCTCTCGACAATGAGCAGTTCTTC
many	TRBV5-1	TRBJ2-5	TRBD1	CASSSGQGVGETQYF	TGCGCCAGCAGCTCGGGACAGGGGGTTGGTGAGACCCAGTACTTC
many	TRBV5-4	TRBJ2-5	TRBD1	CASSLQGAEETQYF	TGTGCCAGCAGCTTACAGGGGGCGGAAGAGACCCAGTACTTC
few	TRBV13	TRBJ1-5	NA	CASSLGSGPSSNQPQHF	TGTGCCAGCAGCTTAGGCTCAGGGCCTTCTAGCAATCAGCCCCAGCATTTT
NA	TRBV10-1	TRBJ2-3	NA	CASSSGTTGVQTQYF	TGCGCCAGCAGCTCGGGGACAACGGGGGTTCAGACGCAGTATTTT
many	TRBV10-3	TRBJ2-4	NA	CAISEGGANIQYF	TGTGCCATCAGTGAGGGCGGAGCAAACATTCAGTACTTC
many	TRBV20-1	TRBJ1-2	NA	CSARTDTNYGYTF	TGCAGTGCGCGGACAGATACTAACTATGGCTACACCTTC
NA	TRBV7-2	TRBJ2-7	NA	CASSLTSYYEQYF	TGTGCCAGCAGCTTAACCTCCTACTACGAGCAGTACTTC
many	TRBV5-6	TRBJ2-1	NA	CASSLPGEQFF	TGTGCCAGCAGCTTGCCAGGGGAGCAGTTCTTC
NA	TRBV6-2/TRBV6-3	TRBJ2-2	NA	CASRTDGYTGELFF	TGTGCCAGCAGGACCGACGGATACACCGGGGAGCTGTTTTTT
NA	TRBV20-1	TRBJ1-5	TRBD1	CSARRPGQGDQPQHF	TGCAGTGCTAGAAGACCGGGACAGGGCGATCAGCCCCAGCATTTT
many	TRBV7-9	TRBJ2-7	NA	CASSQDQDYEQYF	TGTGCCAGCAGCCAGGATCAGGACTACGAGCAGTACTTC